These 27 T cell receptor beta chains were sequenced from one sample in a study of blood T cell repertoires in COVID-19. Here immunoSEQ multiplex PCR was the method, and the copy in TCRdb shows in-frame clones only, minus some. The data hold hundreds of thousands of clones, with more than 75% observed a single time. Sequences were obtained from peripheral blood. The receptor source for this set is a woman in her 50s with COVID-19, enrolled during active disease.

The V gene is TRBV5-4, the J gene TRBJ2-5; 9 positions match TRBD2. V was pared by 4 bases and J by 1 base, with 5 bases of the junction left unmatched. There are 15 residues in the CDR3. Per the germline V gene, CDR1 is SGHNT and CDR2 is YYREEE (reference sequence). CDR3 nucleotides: TGTGCCAGCAGCCCGACTAGCGGACCCCAAGAGACCCAGTACTTC. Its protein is CASSPTSGPQETQYF.

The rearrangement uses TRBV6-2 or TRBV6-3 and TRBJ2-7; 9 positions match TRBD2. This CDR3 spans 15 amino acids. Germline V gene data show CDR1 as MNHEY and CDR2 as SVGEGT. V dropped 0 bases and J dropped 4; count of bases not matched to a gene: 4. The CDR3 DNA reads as TGTGCCAGCAGTTACTCCTTGGGACTAGCTTACGAGCAGTACTTC. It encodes CASSYSLGLAYEQYF.

CDR3 sequence reads: CASIQPGQGNQPQHF. The DNA of the CDR3 is TGTGCCAGTATCCAACCGGGACAGGGGAATCAGCCCCAGCATTTT. The chain is built from TRBV19 and TRBJ1-5; 10 bases fit TRBD1. Trimming took 7 bases from V and 4 from J; bases not matched to a gene: 7. The CDR3 runs to 15 residues. Per the germline V gene, CDR1 is LNHDA and CDR2 is SQIVND (reference sequence).

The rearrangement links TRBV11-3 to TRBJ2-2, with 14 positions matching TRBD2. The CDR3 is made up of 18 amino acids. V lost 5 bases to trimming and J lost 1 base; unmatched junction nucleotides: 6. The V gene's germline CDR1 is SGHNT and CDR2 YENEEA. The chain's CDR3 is CASSPRGLAGGNTGELFF. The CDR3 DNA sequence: TGTGCCAGCAGCCCGAGAGGACTAGCGGGAGGGAACACCGGGGAGCTGTTTTTT.

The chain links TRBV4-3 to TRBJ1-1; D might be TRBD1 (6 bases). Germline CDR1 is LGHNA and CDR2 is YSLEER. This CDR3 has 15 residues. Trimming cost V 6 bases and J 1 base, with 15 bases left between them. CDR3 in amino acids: CASSQLRTENTEAFF. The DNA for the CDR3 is TGCGCCAGCAGTCAACTTAGGACAGAGAACACTGAAGCTTTCTTT.

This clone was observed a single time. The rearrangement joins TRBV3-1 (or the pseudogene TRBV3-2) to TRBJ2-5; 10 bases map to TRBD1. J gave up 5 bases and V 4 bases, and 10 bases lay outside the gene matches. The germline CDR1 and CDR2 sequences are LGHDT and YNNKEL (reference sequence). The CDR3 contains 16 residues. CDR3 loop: CASSRWDRGILETQYF. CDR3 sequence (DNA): TGTGCCAGCAGCCGGTGGGACAGGGGAATACTGGAGACCCAGTACTTC.

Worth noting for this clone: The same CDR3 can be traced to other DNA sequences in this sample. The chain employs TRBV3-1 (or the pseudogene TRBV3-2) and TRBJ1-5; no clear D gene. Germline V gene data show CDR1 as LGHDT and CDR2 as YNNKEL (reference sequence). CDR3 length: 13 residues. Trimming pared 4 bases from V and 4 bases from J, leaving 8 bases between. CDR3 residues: CASSRGDNQPQHF. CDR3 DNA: TGTGCCAGCAGCCGGGGAGATAATCAGCCCCAGCATTTT.

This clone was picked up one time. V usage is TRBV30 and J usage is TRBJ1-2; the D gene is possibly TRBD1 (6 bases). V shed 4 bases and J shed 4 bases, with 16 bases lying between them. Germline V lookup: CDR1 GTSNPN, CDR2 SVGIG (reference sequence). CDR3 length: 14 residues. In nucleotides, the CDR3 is TGTGCCTGGACACAGTGGGGGACACTCTATGGCTACACCTTC. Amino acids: CAWTQWGTLYGYTF.

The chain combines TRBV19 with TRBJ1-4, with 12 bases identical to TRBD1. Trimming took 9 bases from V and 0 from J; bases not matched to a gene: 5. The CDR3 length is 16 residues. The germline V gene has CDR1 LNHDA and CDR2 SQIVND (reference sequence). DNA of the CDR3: TGTGCCAGCCGGGACAGGGGGCGAGCAACTAATGAAAAACTGTTTTTT. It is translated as CASRDRGRATNEKLFF.

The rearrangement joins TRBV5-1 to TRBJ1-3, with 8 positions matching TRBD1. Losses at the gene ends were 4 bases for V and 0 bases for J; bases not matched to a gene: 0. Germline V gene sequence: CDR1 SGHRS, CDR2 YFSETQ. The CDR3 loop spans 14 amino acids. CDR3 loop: CASSDRGSGNTIYF. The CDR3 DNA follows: TGCGCCAGCAGCGACAGGGGCTCTGGAAACACCATATATTTT.

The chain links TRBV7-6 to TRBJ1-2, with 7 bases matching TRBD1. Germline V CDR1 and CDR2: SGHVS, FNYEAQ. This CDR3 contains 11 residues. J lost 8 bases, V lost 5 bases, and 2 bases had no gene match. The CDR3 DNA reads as TGTGCCAGCAGCAGGGGGCCAGGCTACACCTTC. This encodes CASSRGPGYTF. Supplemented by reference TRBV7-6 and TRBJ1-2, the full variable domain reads GAGVSQSPRYKVTKRGQDVALRCDPISGHVSLYWYRQALGQGPEFLTYFNYEAQQDKSGLPNDRFSAERPEGSISTLTIQRTEQRDSAMYRCASSRGPGYTFGSGTRLTVV.

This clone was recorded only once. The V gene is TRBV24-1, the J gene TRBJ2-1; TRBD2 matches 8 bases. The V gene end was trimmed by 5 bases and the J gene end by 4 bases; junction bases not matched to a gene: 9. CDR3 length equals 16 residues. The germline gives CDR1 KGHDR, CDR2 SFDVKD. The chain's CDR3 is CATSASREAPYNEQFF. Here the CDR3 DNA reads TGTGCCACCAGTGCCTCGCGGGAGGCCCCTTACAATGAGCAGTTCTTC.

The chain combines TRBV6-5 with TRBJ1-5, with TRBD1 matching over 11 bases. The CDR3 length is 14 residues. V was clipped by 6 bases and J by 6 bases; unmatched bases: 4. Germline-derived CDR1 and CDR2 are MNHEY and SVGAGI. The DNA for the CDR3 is TGTGCCAGCAGGACCGGGACAGGGGGTCAGCCCCAGCATTTT. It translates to CASRTGTGGQPQHF.

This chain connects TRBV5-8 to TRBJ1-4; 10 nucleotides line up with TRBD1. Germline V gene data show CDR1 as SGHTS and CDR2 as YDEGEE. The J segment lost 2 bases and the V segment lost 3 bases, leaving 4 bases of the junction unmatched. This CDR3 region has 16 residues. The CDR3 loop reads CASSSGTGATNEKLFF. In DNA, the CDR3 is TGTGCCAGCAGCTCCGGGACAGGGGCCACTAATGAAAAACTGTTTTTT.

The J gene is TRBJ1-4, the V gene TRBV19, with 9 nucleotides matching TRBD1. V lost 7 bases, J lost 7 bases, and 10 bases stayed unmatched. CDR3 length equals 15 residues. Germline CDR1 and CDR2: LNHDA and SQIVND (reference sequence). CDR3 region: CASKAMGQGSEKLFF. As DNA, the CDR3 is TGTGCCAGTAAAGCTATGGGACAGGGAAGTGAAAAACTGTTTTTT.

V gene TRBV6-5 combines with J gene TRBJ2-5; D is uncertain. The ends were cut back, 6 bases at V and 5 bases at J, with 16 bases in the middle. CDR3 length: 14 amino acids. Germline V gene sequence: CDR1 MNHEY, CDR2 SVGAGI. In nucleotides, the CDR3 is TGTGCCAGCAGCGCCCTCAGATTAACGGAGACCCAGTACTTC. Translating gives CASSALRLTETQYF.

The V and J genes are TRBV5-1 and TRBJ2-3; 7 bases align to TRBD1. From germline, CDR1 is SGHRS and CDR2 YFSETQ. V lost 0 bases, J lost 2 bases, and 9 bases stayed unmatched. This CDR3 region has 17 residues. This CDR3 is CASSLAEGALNTDTQYF. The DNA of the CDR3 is TGCGCCAGCAGCTTGGCCGAGGGGGCACTAAACACAGATACGCAGTATTTT. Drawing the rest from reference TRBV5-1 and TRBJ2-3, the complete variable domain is KAGVTQTPRYLIKTRGQQVTLSCSPISGHRSVSWYQQTPGQGLQFLFEYFSETQRNKGNFPGRFSGRQFSNSRSEMNVSTLELGDSALYLCASSLAEGALNTDTQYFGPGTRLTVL.

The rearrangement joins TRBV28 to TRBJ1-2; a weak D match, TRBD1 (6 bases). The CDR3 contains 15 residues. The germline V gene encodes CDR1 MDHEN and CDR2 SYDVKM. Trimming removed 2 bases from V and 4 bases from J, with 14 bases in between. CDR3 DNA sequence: TGTGCCAGCAGTTTAAATACCTACAGGGCCTATGGCTACACCTTC. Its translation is CASSLNTYRAYGYTF.

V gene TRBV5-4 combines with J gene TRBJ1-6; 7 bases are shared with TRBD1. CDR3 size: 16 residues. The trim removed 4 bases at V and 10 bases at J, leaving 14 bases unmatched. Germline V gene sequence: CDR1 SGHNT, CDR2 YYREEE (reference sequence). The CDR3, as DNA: TGTGCCAGCAGCCCCGGACAGGCCGGCTATGGGTCACCCCTCCACTTT. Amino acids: CASSPGQAGYGSPLHF. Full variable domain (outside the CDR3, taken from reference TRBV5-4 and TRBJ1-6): ETGVTQSPTHLIKTRGQQVTLRCSSQSGHNTVSWYQQALGQGPQFIFQYYREEENGRGNFPPRFSGLQFPNYSSELNVNALELDDSALYLCASSPGQAGYGSPLHFGNGTRLTVT.

CDR3 residues: CASSLSFGDGNTIYF. The DNA for the CDR3 is TGTGCCAGCAGTTTATCGTTCGGGGATGGAAACACCATATATTTT. This chain uses TRBV27 with TRBJ1-3; D ambiguous. Per the germline V gene, CDR1 is MNHEY and CDR2 is SMNVEV (reference sequence). V was shortened by 0 bases and J by 3 bases, with 9 bases between the two germline ends. This CDR3 comprises 15 residues.

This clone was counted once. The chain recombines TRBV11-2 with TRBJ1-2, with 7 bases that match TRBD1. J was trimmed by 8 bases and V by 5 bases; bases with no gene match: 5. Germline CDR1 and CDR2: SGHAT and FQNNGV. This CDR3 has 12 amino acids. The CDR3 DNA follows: TGTGCCAGCAGCCCGGGACAGCGGGGCTACACCTTC. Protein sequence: CASSPGQRGYTF.

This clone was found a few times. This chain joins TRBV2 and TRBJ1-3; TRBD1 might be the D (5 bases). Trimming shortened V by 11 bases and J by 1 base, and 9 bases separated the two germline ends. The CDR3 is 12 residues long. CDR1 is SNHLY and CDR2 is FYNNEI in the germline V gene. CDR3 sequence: CALQGSGNTIYF. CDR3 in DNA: TGTGCCTTGCAGGGTTCTGGAAACACCATATATTTT.

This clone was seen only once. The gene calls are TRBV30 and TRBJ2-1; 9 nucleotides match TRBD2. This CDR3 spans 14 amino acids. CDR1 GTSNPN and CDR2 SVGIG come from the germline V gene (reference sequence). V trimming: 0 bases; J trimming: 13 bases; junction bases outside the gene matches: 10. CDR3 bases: TGTGCCTGGAGTGTACATTATAGCGGGAGTGATCAGTTCTTC. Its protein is CAWSVHYSGSDQFF.

Here the CDR3 reads CATSRSTNQPQHF. Written as DNA, the CDR3 is TGTGCCACCAGCAGATCTACTAATCAGCCCCAGCATTTT. This chain uses TRBV15 with TRBJ1-5; no clear D. Germline V gene lookup returns CDR1 LNHNV and CDR2 YYDKDF (reference sequence). The CDR3 spans 13 residues. V lost 2 bases and J 4 bases, leaving 6 bases between the germline ends.

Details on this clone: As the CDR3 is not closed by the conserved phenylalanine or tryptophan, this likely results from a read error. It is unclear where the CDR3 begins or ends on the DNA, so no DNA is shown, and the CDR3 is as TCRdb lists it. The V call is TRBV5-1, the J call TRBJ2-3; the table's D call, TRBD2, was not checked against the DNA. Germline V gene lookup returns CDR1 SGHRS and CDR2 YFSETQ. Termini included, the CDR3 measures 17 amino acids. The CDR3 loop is CASSLEASGSSGTLDWV.

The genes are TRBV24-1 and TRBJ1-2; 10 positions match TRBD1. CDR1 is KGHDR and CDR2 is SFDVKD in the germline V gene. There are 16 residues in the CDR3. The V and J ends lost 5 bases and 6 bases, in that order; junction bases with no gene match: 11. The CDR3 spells CATSAHLGTGVDGYTF. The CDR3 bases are TGTGCCACCAGTGCTCACCTGGGGACAGGGGTTGATGGCTACACCTTC.

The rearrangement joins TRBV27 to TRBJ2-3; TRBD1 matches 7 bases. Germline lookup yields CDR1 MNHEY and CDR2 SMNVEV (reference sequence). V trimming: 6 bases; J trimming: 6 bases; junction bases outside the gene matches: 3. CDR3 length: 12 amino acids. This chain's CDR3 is CASSTTGDTQYF. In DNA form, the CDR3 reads TGTGCCAGCAGCACGACAGGGGATACGCAGTATTTT.